The TCR beta chain under discussion was sequenced for a study of T cells after posttransplantation cyclophosphamide. CDR1 is SGHNT, CDR2 YYREEE, per germline (reference sequence). V lost 5 bases and J lost 2, with 11 bases in between. This CDR3 spans 13 amino acids. Points from the study as a whole: Blood and skin or GI T cell repertoires showed limited TRB overlap. Later blood repertoires were often dominated by clones from the donor CD8+ memory compartment. After PTCy, TRB diversity resembled that of CNI/methotrexate controls.

The naive gate required viable CD3+CD4+ or CD3+CD8+ cells with CCR7+CD45RA+CD45RO-CD95-CD27+CD28+ phenotype. Of note for this clone: Its antigen is not known.

The data were produced by immunoSEQ multiplex PCR, yet TCRdb's version contains in-frame clones alone and is incomplete. The data hold 30,000 or so clones, with about 89% observed a single time. The rearrangement links TRBV5-4 to TRBJ2-7, with a tentative D call TRBD2 (5 bases). The specimen was naive CD4+ T cells sorted from PBMCs. This TCR was recovered from a woman aged 55 to 70 in good health, CMV-negative, and a related stem cell transplant donor. The CDR3 loop reads CASSSGNTYEQYF. The CDR3 coding sequence is TGTGCCAGCAGTTCCGGGAATACCTACGAGCAGTACTTC.